This T cell receptor beta chain was identified during a study of T-cell memory formation after mild COVID-19. In this sample, this clonotype is medium-sized. The antigen remains undetermined. TCRdb redid the calling of the 5' RACE reads with MiXCR, one entry per CDR3 protein. This sample carries 25,000 to 30,000 distinct CDR3 sequences, approximately 16% of them seen once, and the ten largest clones take about 1.4%. General observations from the study: Still unconfirmed is whether the second-wave clones peaking on day 37 recognized SARS-CoV-2. CD4/CD8 balance held among clones contracting day 15 to 85, and later expanders leaned CD4+. CD4+ contracting clones were mainly CM and EM; CD8+ ones, EMRA.

Germline values: CDR1 LGHNA, CDR2 YSLEER. CDR3 length: 15 residues. V gave up 1 base and J gave up 4 bases, with 11 bases separating them. The specimen was PBMCs or a T cell subset sorted from them (not recorded which). The V and J genes are TRBV4-3 and TRBJ2-1; D perhaps matches TRBD1 (5 bases). The sequence came from an adult who had mild COVID-19 (a few samples of this study predate the infection). Cell type and time point are not known. CDR3 loop: CASSQAAGPYNEQFF. Here the CDR3 DNA reads TGCGCCAGCAGCCAAGCGGCAGGGCCATACAATGAGCAGTTCTTC.